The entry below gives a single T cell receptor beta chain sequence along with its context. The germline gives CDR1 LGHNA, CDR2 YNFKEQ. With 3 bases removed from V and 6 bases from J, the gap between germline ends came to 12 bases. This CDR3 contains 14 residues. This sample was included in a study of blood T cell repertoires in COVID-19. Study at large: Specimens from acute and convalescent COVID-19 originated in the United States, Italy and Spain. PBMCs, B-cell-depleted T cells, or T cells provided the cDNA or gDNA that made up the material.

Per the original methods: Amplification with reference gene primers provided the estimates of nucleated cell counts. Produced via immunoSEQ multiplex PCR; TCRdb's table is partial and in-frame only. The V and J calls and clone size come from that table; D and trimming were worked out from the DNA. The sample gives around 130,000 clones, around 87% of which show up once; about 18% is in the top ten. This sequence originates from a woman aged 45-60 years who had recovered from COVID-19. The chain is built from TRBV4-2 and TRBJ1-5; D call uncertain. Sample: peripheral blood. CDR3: CASSHRQAGQPQHF. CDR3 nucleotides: TGTGCCAGCAGCCACCGGCAGGCCGGTCAGCCCCAGCATTTT.